Included here is one T cell receptor (beta chain) sequence, with context. Its antigen has not been determined. There are no base qualities to consult, and no much larger clone falls within one base. These data belong to a study of cytomegalovirus exposure and HLA in healthy donors (TCRdb year 2017). At the level of the whole study: In an earlier analysis of under 750 of the donors, 276 Gb of sequence data and 100 million or so unique TCR beta sequences from about 190 million T cells were reported. A separate validation cohort of more than 100 different subjects was used in addition to the roughly 620-subject first cohort. The study was designed to test whether signatures of past pathogen exposure could be identified by cataloging public T cell receptors. Among 398 genotyped donors of the cohort, an average of approximately 240,000 unique TCR beta nucleotide sequences were sequenced per donor, roughly 20% of them non-productive. In an earlier analysis of about 590 of the donors, high-throughput TCR beta sequencing was used to judge whether each TCR beta V gene segment behaved as functional or pseudogenic. Class I and class II HLA loci were covered by the typing at four-digit resolution. Of the roughly 420 genotyped donors, approximately 81% were placed in the genetic ancestry cluster associated with self-reported Caucasian donors. Using immunosequencing, the study profiled T cell repertoires from fewer than 850 subjects and related those repertoires to cytomegalovirus serostatus. To predict cytomegalovirus infection status, the study brought together high-throughput TCR immunosequencing, statistical association of individual TCRs with disease status, and machine learning. In a later analysis, previously published TCR beta repertoires from 550 to 700 donors were re-analyzed and high-resolution HLA genotyping was added so that TCR occurrence patterns could be studied. Alongside the repertoire data, information on donor age, sex, ethnicity and CMV serostatus was compiled. Rather than using new phenotypic data, the later analysis identified candidate immune exposures from TCR beta sequences and from how often those sequences occurred across donors. Typing coverage varied by locus: about 629-640 donors for A, B, C, DRB1 and DQB1; some 520 for DQA1; over 600 for DPA1; more than 450 for DPB1. Roughly five DR-DQ haplotypes were handled as single units for association and clustering, since linkage in the cohort was strong. A later genetic analysis used genome-wide SNP genotypes for about 65% of the 666 donors, treating that subset as a discovery cohort. All discovery cohort repertoires had been generated using a single sequencing platform. About 320 gigabases of sequencing data and tens of millions of unique TCR sequences were included in an early release covering roughly 600 HLA-typed donors. The paper as a whole reports these results and caveats: The cohort was sequenced for TCR beta chains only, and without alpha or paired-chain data the features that could be detected were limited. In a later analysis, the rate of TCR association differed among HLA loci, with DRB1 alleles having the most associated TCRs and HLA-C alleles having the fewest. Some IMGT-functional V segments, including TRBV6-2 and TRBV6-3, could not be told apart with the 87-base-pair reads, so those segments were excluded. The only immune exposure information available for the cohort was CMV serostatus. In vitro tests confirmed that a few of the cytomegalovirus-associated TCR beta chains recognize cytomegalovirus antigens. When HLA alleles, especially DR and DQ, strongly co-occurred, TCR associations were difficult to assign to individual alleles. In both the original and validation cohorts, the classifier was reported to diagnose cytomegalovirus status with high specificity and sensitivity. According to a later analysis, most CMV-associated TCR beta chains appeared to be HLA-restricted, and the HLA associations seemed to be driven largely by CMV exposure. In a later genetic analysis, fewer N-insertions in productive TCRs were reported among donors in an Asian-associated ancestry cluster than the approximately 710-donor mean. V-gene and J-gene trimming of TCR beta chains was associated with a missense DCLRE1C variant in a later genetic analysis, and the association was replicated in an independent cohort. Compared with equally common non-associated chains, HLA-associated TCR beta chains in a later analysis were more clonally expanded and had lower generation probabilities. Over 15 rarely observed V segments, including chromosome 9 orphons, were excluded from the earlier analysis of approximately 600 of the donors because counts were too low. A total of 150 to 200 TCR beta chains were listed by the study as associated with cytomegalovirus. According to the authors, the approach could potentially be generalized to other disease states and immunological phenotypes. Because some donors lacked HLA typing at each locus, the association tests relied only on the typed subset. Across donors, most TCR sequences were observed very rarely, whereas some public TCRs were present in many individuals. Linkage disequilibrium might explain the correlated functional status among segregating V segments, but an unknown experimental factor could not be excluded. Sequencing depth was assumed to be roughly uniform across donors in the presence/absence analyses, though that assumption may not hold. In a later analysis, around 15,000 TCR beta sequences were associated with specific HLA alleles at a false discovery rate of 0.05. A later analysis reported that several top co-occurrence clusters appeared linked to parvovirus B19, influenza, CMV and Epstein-Barr virus. The sequencing pipeline was judged likely to have produced a cluster of highly shared sequence variants as a technical artifact. In an earlier analysis of a few hundred of the donors, most TCR beta V segments were observed in productive rearrangements about 87% or about 30% of the time, broadly matching IMGT annotations. A further reported finding was that TCR beta sequences accurately predicted the HLA-A and HLA-B alleles for most subjects in the first cohort.

The library relied on the immunoSEQ multiplex PCR assay. The multiplex PCR relied on a mix of 60 forward primers for TCR Vbeta segments and 13 reverse primers for TCR Jbeta segments. The CDR3 region of rearranged TCR beta genes was amplified from genomic DNA with a multiplex PCR assay. The Illumina HiSeq System was used to sequence the amplified TCR beta libraries as 87-base-pair reads. In the authors' own workflow: A later analysis counted some 80 million unique TCR beta chains across the 550 to 700 repertoires, and around 9.9 million of these chains were shared by at least two donors. A nearest-neighbor algorithm error-corrected the raw reads and collapsed the reads into unique sequences, merging closely related sequences to remove PCR and sequencing errors. To assign V, D and J gene segments, CDR3 sequences were aligned to IMGT reference sequences. For a sequence to be retained, a match of at least six nucleotides to both a V gene segment and a J gene segment was required. A rearrangement was called productive if the CDR3 had no stop codons and remained in frame with V and J, and every other rearrangement was called non-productive. CDR3 was defined according to IMGT convention as the region running from the second conserved V-encoded cysteine to the conserved J-encoded phenylalanine. In an earlier analysis of more than 550 of the donors, sequences lacking an unambiguous match to a single V gene segment were excluded. In an earlier analysis of approximately 590 of the donors, a V segment was called functional when productive rearrangements were above 56.7%, and segregating when the standard deviation between donors exceeded 5%. A statistical classification framework was developed to diagnose cytomegalovirus status using the catalog of TCR beta chain sequences. A later analysis assigned V and J genes by comparing TCR nucleotide sequences with IMGT/GENE-DB human TR gene sequences. In a later analysis, CDR3 sequences and most-parsimonious VDJ recombination scenarios were assigned using the TCRdist pipeline. In a later analysis, each TCR beta chain was defined by its CDR3 amino acid sequence together with its V-gene family, and reads lacking a unique V-gene family were excluded. As a way to deal with suspected cross-contamination and a sequencing artifact, a later analysis dropped over 550 nucleotide sequences that were highly shared and had low generation probability. In a later analysis, a clonal expansion index was calculated for each public chain from normalized within-repertoire ranks of inferred template counts. A later analysis computed generation probabilities with a VDJ recombination model fitted to out-of-frame rearrangements, and checked the results against IGoR. In a later analysis, TCR-TCR, TCR-HLA and TCR-CMV co-occurrence was scored with hypergeometric tests, and a repertoire-size bias correction was applied to TCR pairs. A later analysis estimated false discovery rates by permuting HLA or CMV assignments 20 times. In a later analysis, co-occurring TCRs were grouped with DBSCAN, and TCRdist sequence similarity was added when clustering was performed within HLA-allele-positive subsets. Co-occurrence clustering excluded repertoires with fewer than 30,000 or more than 120,000 public chains, plus five with anomalous nucleotide sharing. Here the immuneACCESS table is served through TCRdb, limited to in-frame sequences with V and J called. Missing clones are a known gap in these copies; in checked studies unresolved V genes cover under half, and the rest lacks a known reason. D and trimming were read from the DNA, whereas the V and J calls and clone size are those reported in that table. Here the sample has some 100,000 clones; around three quarters occur a single time. Together, the top ten hold 4.1% of the sample.

The CDR3, from cysteine to phenylalanine, totals 13 residues. Only the CDR3 DNA stays, 39 bases, in frame from base 1. V ends up 7 bases short and J 6 bases short, with an unmatched junction base count of 8. The CDR1 and CDR2 encoded by the germline V gene are SNHLY and FYNNEI. In total, 666 healthy bone marrow donors made up the cohort. Cohort members were all nominally healthy when sampled, although unrecorded immune exposures were likely present. The donor tested CMV seropositive, placing the donor among the 289 seropositive members of the cohort. A peripheral blood sample was provided by each donor, and peripheral blood mononuclear cells were used for TCR beta sequencing. Genomic DNA extraction from the blood cell samples was performed with the Qiagen DNeasy Blood Extraction Kit.

The sequence is built from TRBV2 and TRBJ1-2; 7 central nucleotides agree with TRBD1. Sequencing was done on a sample of PBMCs. The receptor was isolated from a female donor in good health and CMV-seropositive. In nucleotides, the sequence is TGTGCCAGCAACCTACAGGGGAGCAATGGCTACACCTTC. It translates to CASNLQGSNGYTF. With all but the CDR3 taken from the reference TRBV2 and TRBJ1-2 genes, the full variable domain is: EPEVTQTPSHQVTQMGQEVILRCVPISNHLYFYWYRQILGQKVEFLVSFYNNEISEKSEIFDDQFSVERPDGSNFTLKIRSTKLEDSAMYFCASNLQGSNGYTFGSGTRLTVV.